This is a list of T cell receptor beta chains from one sample in a study of blood T cells in healthy people across ages. TCRdb reanalysed the 5' RACE reads using MiXCR and keeps one entry per CDR3 protein. Among hundreds of thousands of distinct CDR3 sequences, approximately 35% were seen once, and the ten largest hold 10% to 15%. Sequenced input: blood. The receptor source for this set is a man aged 18 to 29 in good health. Each CDR3 is given with its conserved first and last residue. D genes are given only for firm matches. Expanded clones are given a class, and other clones once, few, many or no size at all.

clone size: few
J gene: TRBJ1-1
V gene: TRBV4-3
CDR3 length: 15
D gene: NA
CDR3 protein: CASSQGDLSGTEAFF
CDR3 DNA: TGCGCCAGCAGCCAAGGGGACCTCTCGGGCACTGAAGCTTTCTTT

clone size: few
J gene: TRBJ1-2
V gene: TRBV5-5
CDR3 length: 15
D gene: NA
CDR3 protein: CASSLFRGANYGYTF
CDR3 DNA: TGTGCCAGCAGCTTGTTTCGGGGCGCTAACTATGGCTACACCTTC

clone size: NA
J gene: TRBJ1-5
V gene: TRBV10-3
CDR3 length: 17
D gene: NA
CDR3 protein: CAISESGARVSNQPQHF
CDR3 DNA: TGTGCCATCAGTGAATCGGGGGCAAGGGTTAGCAATCAGCCCCAGCATTTT

clone size: NA
J gene: TRBJ2-7
V gene: TRBV2
CDR3 length: 14
D gene: NA
CDR3 protein: CANSNSRSSYEQYF
CDR3 DNA: TGTGCCAACAGTAACAGCAGGTCCTCCTACGAGCAGTACTTC

clone size: many
J gene: TRBJ2-6
V gene: TRBV12-3/TRBV12-4
CDR3 length: 15
D gene: NA
CDR3 protein: CASSPTGSGANVLTF
CDR3 DNA: TGTGCCAGCAGTCCTACAGGGTCTGGGGCCAACGTCCTGACTTTC

clone size: NA
J gene: TRBJ1-4
V gene: TRBV3-1
CDR3 length: 14
D gene: TRBD1
CDR3 protein: CASSSTGGGEKLFF
CDR3 DNA: TGTGCCAGCAGCTCAACAGGGGGAGGCGAAAAACTGTTTTTT

clone size: NA
J gene: TRBJ2-3
V gene: TRBV5-5
CDR3 length: 15
D gene: NA
CDR3 protein: CASSFLDSASDTQYF
CDR3 DNA: TGTGCCAGCAGCTTTTTGGACAGCGCCTCAGATACGCAGTATTTT

clone size: NA
J gene: TRBJ2-7
V gene: TRBV7-6
CDR3 length: 17
D gene: TRBD2
CDR3 protein: CASSLAGGSGPSYEQYF
CDR3 DNA: TGTGCCAGCAGCTTAGCGGGCGGGAGCGGCCCCTCCTACGAGCAGTACTTC

clone size: few
J gene: TRBJ2-1
V gene: TRBV10-3
CDR3 length: 15
D gene: TRBD2
CDR3 protein: CAINRASGGYNEQFF
CDR3 DNA: TGTGCCATCAATAGGGCTAGCGGGGGCTACAATGAGCAGTTCTTC

clone size: NA
J gene: TRBJ2-5
V gene: TRBV7-4
CDR3 length: 14
D gene: NA
CDR3 protein: CASVKGLSQETQYF
CDR3 DNA: TGTGCCAGCGTAAAGGGCTTATCCCAAGAGACCCAGTACTTC

clone size: NA
J gene: TRBJ2-1
V gene: TRBV11-2
CDR3 length: 15
D gene: NA
CDR3 protein: CATKKAQNPYNEQFF
CDR3 DNA: TGTGCCACTAAGAAGGCACAGAATCCATACAATGAGCAGTTCTTC

clone size: NA
J gene: TRBJ2-1
V gene: TRBV27
CDR3 length: 15
D gene: TRBD2
CDR3 protein: CASSSRLALRETQFF
CDR3 DNA: TGTGCCAGCAGTTCCCGACTAGCGTTACGGGAGACCCAGTTCTTC

clone size: NA
J gene: TRBJ2-5
V gene: TRBV27
CDR3 length: 13
D gene: NA
CDR3 protein: CASSLRKNNEQYF
CDR3 DNA: TGTGCCAGCAGTTTACGGAAAAACAATGAGCAGTACTTC

clone size: few
J gene: TRBJ1-6
V gene: TRBV3-1
CDR3 length: 12
D gene: NA
CDR3 protein: CASTGAGSPLHF
CDR3 DNA: TGTGCCAGCACAGGGGCCGGTTCACCCCTCCACTTT

clone size: NA
J gene: TRBJ2-7
V gene: TRBV5-1
CDR3 length: 17
D gene: TRBD2
CDR3 protein: CASASTSGGSYDNEQYF
CDR3 DNA: TGCGCCAGCGCCTCTACTAGCGGGGGGAGTTACGACAATGAGCAGTACTTC

clone size: many
J gene: TRBJ2-1
V gene: TRBV5-1
CDR3 length: 15
D gene: TRBD2
CDR3 protein: CASSSRTSRDNEQFF
CDR3 DNA: TGCGCCAGCAGCTCAAGGACTAGCCGGGACAATGAGCAGTTCTTC

clone size: few
J gene: TRBJ2-1
V gene: TRBV9
CDR3 length: 22
D gene: NA
CDR3 protein: CASSVVSGQGRPLGPKNNEQFF
CDR3 DNA: TGTGCCAGCAGCGTAGTTAGTGGGCAAGGCCGACCCCTCGGGCCTAAGAACAATGAGCAGTTCTTC

clone size: few
J gene: TRBJ1-1
V gene: TRBV20-1
CDR3 length: 11
D gene: NA
CDR3 protein: CSARPPNEAFF
CDR3 DNA: TGCAGTGCCCGCCCCCCGAATGAAGCTTTCTTT

clone size: NA
J gene: TRBJ1-3
V gene: TRBV12-3/TRBV12-4
CDR3 length: 15
D gene: NA
CDR3 protein: CASSFGAASGNTIYF
CDR3 DNA: TGTGCCAGCAGTTTTGGGGCAGCCTCTGGAAACACCATATATTTT